The clone carrying this T cell receptor beta chain was seen repeatedly, ten times or more. As yet, its antigen is unknown. The source of the sample is a study of early T cells in non-severe SARS-CoV-2 infection. As for the study in general: Sequencing used unsorted whole-blood bulk RNA, so chains lack pairing.

V lost 6 bases to trimming and J lost 4 bases; unmatched junction nucleotides: 11. Germline loops: CDR1 SNHLY, CDR2 FYNNEI. The CDR3 has 16 amino acids. Study-level points and caveats: Using VDJdb, the matching emphasized anti-spike CD8 responses while missing private and CD4 specificities.

Individual cDNA molecules received unique molecular identifiers during library preparation. TCRdb fed the 5' RACE reads into MiXCR, producing one record per CDR3 protein. This sample carries tens of thousands of distinct CDR3 sequences, 10% to 15% of them seen once, and the ten largest clones take around 5%. The chain has TRBV2 and TRBJ1-2, with TRBD1 matching over 10 bases. The material sequenced was whole blood. The sequence came from an adult who was a healthcare worker with PCR-confirmed SARS-CoV-2 infection or an uninfected control (not recorded which). The CDR3 DNA reads as TGTGCCAGCAGCCGACTCCGGACAGGGGGGACCTATGGCTACACCTTC. Its protein is CASSRLRTGGTYGYTF. Based on the CDR3 plus reference TRBV2 and TRBJ1-2, the full variable domain is EPEVTQTPSHQVTQMGQEVILRCVPISNHLYFYWYRQILGQKVEFLVSFYNNEISEKSEIFDDQFSVERPDGSNFTLKIRSTKLEDSAMYFCASSRLRTGGTYGYTFGSGTRLTVV.